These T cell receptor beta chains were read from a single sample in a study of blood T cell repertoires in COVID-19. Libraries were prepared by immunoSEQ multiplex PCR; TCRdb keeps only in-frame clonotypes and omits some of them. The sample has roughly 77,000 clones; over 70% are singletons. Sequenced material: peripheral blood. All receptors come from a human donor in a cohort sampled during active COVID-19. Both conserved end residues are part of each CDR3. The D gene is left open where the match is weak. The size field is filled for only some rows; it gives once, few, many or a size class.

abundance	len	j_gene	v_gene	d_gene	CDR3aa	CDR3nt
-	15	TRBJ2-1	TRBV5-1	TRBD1	CASSADRVSYNEQFF	TGCGCCAGCAGCGCCGACAGGGTATCCTACAATGAGCAGTTCTTC
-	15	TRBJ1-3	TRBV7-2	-	CASSLVADSGNTIYF	TGTGCCAGCAGCTTAGTGGCAGACTCTGGAAACACCATATATTTT
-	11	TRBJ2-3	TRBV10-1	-	CASGQGGTQYF	TGCGCCAGCGGGCAAGGGGGTACGCAGTATTTT
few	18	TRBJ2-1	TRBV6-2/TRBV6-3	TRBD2	CASSYSGLAGTLYNEQFF	TGTGCCAGCAGTTACTCTGGACTAGCGGGGACCCTTTACAATGAGCAGTTCTTC
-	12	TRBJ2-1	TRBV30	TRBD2	CAWSQRGGRQFF	TGTGCCTGGTCGCAGCGGGGGGGTAGGCAGTTCTTC
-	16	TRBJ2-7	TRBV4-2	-	CASSQGLDAAAYEQYF	TGTGCCAGCAGCCAAGGTCTCGATGCGGCCGCCTACGAGCAGTACTTC
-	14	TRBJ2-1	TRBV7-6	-	CASTARARGNEQFF	TGTGCCAGCACCGCTAGGGCGCGGGGCAATGAGCAGTTCTTC
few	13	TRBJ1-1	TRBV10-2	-	CASSEILAGAAFF	TGCGCCAGCAGTGAGATTTTGGCGGGGGCAGCTTTCTTT
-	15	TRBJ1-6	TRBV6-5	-	CASSYSVRSESPLHF	TGTGCCAGCAGTTACTCGGTCAGGTCCGAGTCACCCCTCCACTTT
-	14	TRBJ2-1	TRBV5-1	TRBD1	CASSGTGFYNEQFF	TGCGCCAGCAGCGGGACAGGGTTCTACAATGAGCAGTTCTTC
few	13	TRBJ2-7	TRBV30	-	CAWSVQSGDEQYF	TGTGCCTGGAGTGTACAGTCAGGGGACGAGCAGTACTTC
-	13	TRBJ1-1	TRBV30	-	CAWRRHKNTEAFF	TGTGCCTGGCGGCGACACAAGAACACTGAAGCTTTCTTT
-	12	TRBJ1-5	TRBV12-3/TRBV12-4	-	CASSQGNQPQHF	TGTGCCAGCAGTCAGGGAAATCAGCCCCAGCATTTT
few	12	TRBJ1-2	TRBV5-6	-	CASSSPRVGYTF	TGTGCCAGCAGCTCGCCCAGGGTTGGCTACACCTTC
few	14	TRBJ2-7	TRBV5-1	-	CASSLQGSTYEQYF	TGCGCCAGCAGCTTGCAGGGGAGCACCTACGAGCAGTACTTC
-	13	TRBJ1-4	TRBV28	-	CASSLFSNEKLFF	TGTGCCAGCAGTTTATTCTCTAATGAAAAACTGTTTTTT
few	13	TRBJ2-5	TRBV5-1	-	CASSLDTVETQYF	TGCGCCAGCAGCTTGGATACTGTGGAGACCCAGTACTTC
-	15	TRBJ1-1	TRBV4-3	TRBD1	CASSQRQGVNTEAFF	TGCGCCAGCAGCCAAAGACAGGGGGTGAACACTGAAGCTTTCTTT
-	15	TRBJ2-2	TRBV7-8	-	CASSLPRTNMGELFF	TGTGCCAGCAGCTTACCCCGGACTAATATGGGGGAGCTGTTTTTT
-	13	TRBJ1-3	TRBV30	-	CAWSQDMGNTIYF	TGTGCCTGGAGTCAAGACATGGGAAACACCATATATTTT
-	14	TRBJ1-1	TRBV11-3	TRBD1	CASSFTGGVTEAFF	TGTGCCAGCAGCTTTACAGGGGGCGTGACTGAAGCTTTCTTT
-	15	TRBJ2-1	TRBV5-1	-	CASSLVRGRGNEQFF	TGCGCCAGCAGCTTGGTCCGGGGGCGGGGGAATGAGCAGTTCTTC
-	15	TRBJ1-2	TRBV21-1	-	CASSKQGNRGYGYTF	TGTGCCAGCAGCAAACAGGGAAACAGGGGCTATGGCTACACCTTC
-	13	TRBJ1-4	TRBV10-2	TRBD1	CASRDRLNEKLFF	TGCGCCAGCAGGGACAGGTTAAATGAAAAACTGTTTTTT
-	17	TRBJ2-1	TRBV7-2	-	CASSLAKGGVTYNEQFF	TGTGCCAGCAGCTTAGCGAAAGGCGGGGTCACCTACAATGAGCAGTTCTTC
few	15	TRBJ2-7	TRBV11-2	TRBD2	CASSPLAGALYEQYF	TGTGCCAGCAGCCCTCTAGCGGGGGCCCTCTACGAGCAGTACTTC
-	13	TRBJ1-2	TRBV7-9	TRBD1	CASSLEGQGAYTF	TGTGCCAGCAGCTTAGAGGGACAGGGGGCCTACACCTTC
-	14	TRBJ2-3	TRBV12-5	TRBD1	CASGHRGRGDTQYF	TGTGCTAGTGGCCACAGGGGGCGAGGAGATACGCAGTATTTT
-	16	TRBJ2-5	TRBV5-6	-	CASSLGRGPVAETQYF	TGTGCCAGCAGCTTGGGCAGGGGCCCGGTAGCAGAGACCCAGTACTTC